This T cell receptor (beta chain) was sequenced for a study of CXCR3-negative and CXCR3-positive naive CD8 T cells. General study results and limits: Hydrophobicity was higher for TRB CDR3s found in CXCR3-positive naive cells than in CXCR3-negative naive cells.

The TRB cDNA libraries were prepared by 5' RACE with UMI labels. Following a re-call of the 5' RACE reads, TCRdb has one entry per CDR3 protein and lacks DNA. This sample's table reports tens of thousands of distinct CDR3 sequences. Points on this clonotype: Its antigen is unknown.

The germline gives CDR1 SEHNR, CDR2 FQNEAQ (reference sequence). This CDR3 spans 14 amino acids. The sequence came from a human donor in good health. Some clones in this sample may be carry-over from other donors' samples. The sequenced sample was naive CXCR3+ CD8+ T cells from blood. Subset: CD45RO-CCR7+CD27+CD95- naive CD8+ T cells expressing CXCR3 (TNR3+). The chain links TRBV7-9 to TRBJ2-3; TCRdb's D call, TRBD1, is unchecked because there is no DNA. The CDR3 is CASSSGQAWDTQYF.